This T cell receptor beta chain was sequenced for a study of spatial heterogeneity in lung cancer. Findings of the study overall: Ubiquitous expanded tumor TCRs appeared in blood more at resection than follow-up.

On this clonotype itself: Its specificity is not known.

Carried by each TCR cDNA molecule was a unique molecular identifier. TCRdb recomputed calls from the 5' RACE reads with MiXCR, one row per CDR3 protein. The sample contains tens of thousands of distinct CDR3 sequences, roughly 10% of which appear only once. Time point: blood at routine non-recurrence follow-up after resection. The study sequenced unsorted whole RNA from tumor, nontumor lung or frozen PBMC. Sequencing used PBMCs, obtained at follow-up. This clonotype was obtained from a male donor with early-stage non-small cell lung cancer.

This chain's CDR3 is CAWSAAPARADTQYF. Here the CDR3 DNA reads TGTGCCTGGAGTGCGGCCCCGGCAAGAGCAGATACGCAGTATTTT. V usage is TRBV30 and J usage is TRBJ2-3; no firm D call. This CDR3 has 15 amino acids. CDR1 is GTSNPN, CDR2 SVGIG, per germline (reference sequence). The germline V and J ends were trimmed by 1 base and 4 bases, with 15 bases remaining between them.